A single T cell receptor beta chain is shown here with its context. As yet, its antigen is unknown. The CDR3 contains 15 residues. CDR1 and CDR2 from the germline V gene are MNHNY and SVGAGI (reference sequence). V dropped 6 bases and J dropped 10; count of bases not matched to a gene: 12. This specimen belongs to a study of cytomegalovirus exposure and HLA in healthy donors. Overall study context: HLA-typed donors were the source of approximately 80 million unique TCRs, which an early data release held. Broader study findings: CMV serostatus stood as the only immune exposure information on hand. Cytomegalovirus association was assigned to under 200 TCR beta chains. Productive rates of about 87% or about 30% were seen for most TCR beta V segments in an earlier analysis.

13 Jbeta primers and 60 Vbeta primers were used for the PCR. The assay was immunoSEQ multiplex PCR, and TCRdb's table has in-frame clones only and misses some. The data show about 82,000 clones, around 70% seen once. The rearrangement links TRBV6-6 to TRBJ2-1; 10 bases are shared with TRBD2. The sequence was collected from a woman aged 45-65 years in good health and CMV-seropositive. Sequencing input: PBMCs. CDR3 in amino acids: CASRTLAGEGEEQFF. Here the CDR3 DNA reads TGTGCCAGCAGAACCCTAGCGGGAGAGGGCGAAGAGCAGTTCTTC.